This T cell receptor (beta chain) was found in a study of molecular identifiers for immune sequencing clone quantification (dated by TCRdb to 2017 to 2018). The study in broad terms: For a replicate experiment, the RNA from either approximately 20,000 or 98,000 naive CD8 T cells was divided into five aliquots, and four of those aliquots went on to sequencing. This methods study used CD8 T cells to benchmark TCR RNA copy counting and molecular-identifier clustering-based TCR repertoire sequencing (MIDCIRS).

The library relied on PCR. The instrument was an Illumina HiSeq 4000. Preparation of bulk TCR libraries followed a previously described approach, with the TCR primers listed in Table S5. Purification of total RNA was performed with the Qiagen AllPrep DNA/RNA kit. Before analysis, reads from multiple sequencing runs of one library were combined. Turning to the authors' computational methods: Only reads with exact TCR constant sequence were kept, trimmed to 150 nt, and grouped by their 12-nt molecular barcodes. Reads in each barcode group were sub-clustered using a 15% Levenshtein threshold, and a quality-weighted consensus sequence was built for each RNA molecule. Non-functional sequences were discarded, and so were lower-count sequences lying one edit away from another sequence. On the basis of fitting two negative binomial distributions, barcode sub-clusters with fewer than 20% of the maximum read count were discarded. The public reads were reprocessed in TCRdb via fastp at Q25 and MiXCR, keeping in-frame beta chains. Here each entry gathers all rows of one CDR3 protein and keeps the most common genes and DNA. The V and J calls and clone size are TCRdb's, not the authors'. The sample contains around 40,000 distinct CDR3 sequences, roughly 19% of them found a single time. Under 1.3% of the sample comes from the top ten.

Libraries of naive CD8 T cells were built from anywhere between roughly 19,000 and 1,000,000 sorted cells, with 10%, 30% or 50% of the purified RNA used. Naive CD8 T cells were FACS-sorted as CD8+CD4-CCR7+CD45RA+ on a BD FACSAria II into RLT Plus buffer. Roughly ten TCR copies' worth of Jurkat RNA were spiked into roughly 18,000-1,000,000 naive CD8 T cell samples to test detection sensitivity. Enrichment of CD8 T cells was done with RosetteSep CD8+ T Cell Enrichment Cocktail plus Ficoll-Paque, and ACK red cell lysis came afterward. This clonotype was counted at least ten times. The antigen it recognizes is unknown. No base-level quality is on record; no much larger clone is a single base apart. Findings and caveats that apply to the study as a whole: A single cell's worth of spiked-in Jurkat TCR RNA was reported detectable even among 750,000 to 1,000,000 naive CD8 T cells. When barcode sub-clustering was not used, chimeric consensus sequences inflated TCR diversity, with chimeras reaching as high as 47%. Naive libraries contained spiked-in Jurkat TCR RNA (approximately nine copies' worth), which is not part of the donor repertoire. Approximately 3 recovered TCR RNA copies per cell were obtained by modeling, versus roughly 9.7 by digital PCR, implying a capture efficiency of 25% to 30%. In CMV-specific effector cells, over 99% of molecules were held by clones above 20 RNA copies, whereas under 1% of molecules were held by such clones in naive cells. Highly expanded clone sizes could be underestimated if identical TCR molecules share a barcode.

The sequence derives from a human donor in good health. Some libraries in this study had Jurkat cell RNA spiked in. Specimen: naive CD8+ T cells from blood, with Jurkat cell RNA spiked in. The cell subset or site label here, explained by the study, means: FACS-sorted CD8+CD4-CCR7+CD45RA+ naive T cells.

The nucleotides are TGTGCCAGCAGCCAAGACTCGGTTTACCAAGAGACCCAGTACTTC. Its coded protein is CASSQDSVYQETQYF. In this chain, TRBV3-1 is recombined with TRBJ2-5; the D gene remains uncertain. V gives up 0 bases and J gives up 0 bases, and the segment between their germline ends measures 8 bases. Inclusive of the bounding cysteine and phenylalanine, the CDR3 is 15 residues long. Kept here is only the CDR3 DNA, which spans 45 bases and is read in frame from base 1. From the germline V gene (reference sequence), CDR1 is LGHDT and CDR2 is YNNKEL.